This T cell receptor (beta chain) was found in a study of T and B cells in COVID-19 patients (dated by TCRdb to 2020 to 2021). With respect to the entire study: Using TRB and IGH repertoire sequencing of peripheral blood, the study characterized adaptive immunity in COVID-19 patients who had active infection or had recovered. A recovered cohort comprised some 18 patients contributing fewer than 25 samples, mostly after mild to moderate COVID-19 managed as outpatients. Patients in the recovered cohort had a median age of around 34 years, compared with more than 60 years for patients in the active-infection cohort. In the active-infection cohort, about 65% of the roughly 20 patients were critically ill and required mechanical ventilation or ECMO. In the active-infection cohort, about 90% of the roughly 20 patients had comorbidities linked to unfavorable COVID-19 outcome. The repository of TCR and BCR sequences included under 70 time points from 37 patients, and more than 8.3 million TCR sequences were analysed. Two patients belonged to both the recovered and active cohorts because samples were available from active disease and after recovery. Repertoire analyses used an age-matched reference group of 35 to 40 healthy donors who were negative for COVID-19 antibodies as the comparison. As many as 9 follow-up blood samples were collected from each patient, and in some individuals these samples spanned different disease stages.

The CDR3 has 15 amino acids, counting the end cysteine and phenylalanine. Solely the CDR3 DNA is kept, with 45 bases framed from the first base. V loses 5 bases of germline sequence and J loses 4 bases, and the interval between the two ends is 15 bases. Based on the germline V gene (reference sequence), the CDR1 and CDR2 sequences are MNHEY and SMNVEV. Genomic DNA extracted from blood was used in amounts of about 240-550 ng for amplification of TRB repertoires. Sequenced on an Illumina MiSeq. Multiplex PCR with BIOMED2 TRB-A/B primer pools was used to amplify the TRB rearrangements. Two consecutive PCRs added Illumina-compatible adapters and 7-nucleotide sample barcodes to the amplicons. All library PCRs used Phusion HS II polymerase. The amplicons were purified from gel with the NucleoSpin Gel and PCR Clean-up kit, measured on Qubit, and combined at 4 nM. Before Illumina next-generation sequencing, the quality of the amplicon pool was assessed on an Agilent 2100 Bioanalyzer. The study's own analysis went as follows. MiXCR 3.0.8 with the default MiXCR reference library was used to annotate TRB rearrangements. Sequences with fewer than 2 reads and non-productive reads were filtered out, and every unique CDR3 nucleotide sequence was treated as a single clone. R 3.5.1 was used to calculate clonality, diversity, richness and V-J gene usage. GLIPH2 was used to cluster TCRs by CDR3 similarity, and OLGA was used to calculate generation probabilities. GLIPH2 clusters were kept only if they contained at least four unique TCR clonotypes found in at least three individuals. TCRdb trimmed the raw reads at Q25, called clones with MiXCR and kept productive beta chains. A single entry per CDR3 protein holds the most common genes and DNA from its merged rows. The V and J calls were not made by the authors but by TCRdb's processing. In all, the sample holds approximately 4,100 distinct CDR3 sequences, and roughly a quarter of those were seen once. The ten top clones hold 43% of the sample.

Results and caveats for the whole study, not just this receptor: Blood samples obtained from mildly ill patients during symptoms, as well as early samples obtained from severe cases, were available only in scarce numbers. During active COVID-19 the TRB repertoires were highly clonal, but at recovery diversity and richness rose above the levels seen in healthy donors. Patients with COVID-19 were reported to show strongly skewed TRBV/TRBJ gene usage. Specific T cell subsets (CD4+/Treg/CD8+) and sorted SARS-CoV-2-responsive or tetramer+ T cells had not yet been sequenced, with those experiments still ongoing. The reported TCR clusters were stated to require prospective validation before clinical use. The size of the cohort was considered insufficient for assessing HLA contributions to COVID-19 susceptibility or severity. The recovered cohort had approximately 2,500 exclusive TCR clusters, including around 30 low-pGen clusters.

This clonotype is labeled medium-sized (0.01 to 0.1%). The antigen it recognizes is unknown. There are no base qualities to consult, and no much larger clone falls within one base. Source material: blood. The chain is made from TRBV27 and TRBJ2-1; the D element could tentatively be TRBD1 or TRBD2, as 5 bases agree for each. This receptor was obtained from a human donor with active COVID-19. The donor label of this sample is uncertain. The DNA is TGTGCCAGCAGTCCTAGGGGACGGGCGTACAATGAGCAGTTCTTC. Translated, this gives CASSPRGRAYNEQFF.